This TCR beta chain comes out of a study of T cell clones after liver transplantation. Looking at the study overall: A pre-transplant mixed lymphocyte reaction with TCRbeta sequencing defined graft-donor-reactive clones followed in post-transplant blood.

V was shortened by 5 bases and J by 2 bases, with 22 bases between the two germline ends. The CDR3 totals 19 residues. Per the germline V gene, CDR1 is MGHRA and CDR2 is YSYEKL. Profiling relied on immunoSEQ multiplex PCR, and the TCRdb table lists in-frame clones only, not all of them. The data contain roughly 80,000 clones, around four fifths of them singletons. This specimen was CD4+ T cells from blood, taken just over 45 months after liver transplant. The rearrangement links TRBV4-1 to TRBJ2-6; D perhaps matches TRBD1 (6 bases). This receptor was identified in a human patient who received a liver transplant. T cells may partly derive from the graft donor. The chain's CDR3 is CASSSNDRPWFPGANVLTF. The CDR3 nucleotides read TGCGCCAGCAGCTCTAATGACAGGCCTTGGTTCCCTGGGGCCAACGTCCTGACTTTC.